The sequence of this T cell receptor beta chain was determined in a study of cytomegalovirus exposure and HLA in healthy donors. The PCR contained 60 Vbeta and 13 Jbeta primers. The protocol was immunoSEQ multiplex PCR, while the TCRdb copy is restricted to in-frame clones and leaves out a portion. The data show roughly 150,000 clones, roughly 75% seen once. The sequence came from a man aged 18 to 35 in good health and CMV-seronegative. The sequenced sample consisted of PBMCs.

CDR3 residues: CASSQDSPYGYTF. In DNA, the CDR3 is TGTGCCAGCAGCCAGGACAGCCCCTATGGCTACACCTTC. The V call is TRBV7-9, the J call TRBJ1-2, with D tentatively TRBD1 (6 bases). V lost 5 bases and J lost 4, with 11 bases in between. Per the germline V gene, CDR1 is SEHNR and CDR2 is FQNEAQ (reference sequence). The CDR3 length is 13 residues.